This T cell receptor (beta chain) originates from a study of T cell repertoires in cytomegalovirus infection. The overall study: HLA-B-restricted CMV epitopes that are well studied were used alongside recently identified HLA-C-restricted ones. Indicated by public TCR beta signatures were CMV infection and matching HLA type.

MiXCR, applied by TCRdb to the reads, yields one record per CDR3 protein. The repertoire holds around 69,000 distinct CDR3 sequences, more than 25% seen once, with just under 60% in the top ten. The study, taken as a whole, reports: Clonotype analysis showed dominance of the ex vivo response by HLA-C-restricted CMV-specific TCR beta clonotypes. The cumulative frequency of public TCR beta families identified carriers of CMV plus the relevant HLA.

Of note for this clonotype: The antigen is undetermined. A read error may account for a junction end that differs from germline.

Germline V gene data show CDR1 as MNHEY and CDR2 as SMNVEV (reference sequence). The CDR3 consists of 17 residues. This chain connects TRBV27 to TRBJ2-3, with 10 bases matching TRBD2. Sample: CD8+ T cells from cultured PBMCs, taken from culture after CMV antigen stimulation. The receptor was isolated from a human donor in good health (CMV status not recorded). Some clones in this sample may be carry-over from other donors' samples. The CDR3 nucleotides read TGTGCCAGTAGTTCGCCGAGCGGGGGGGCCTGGACAGATACGCAGTATTTT. Translated, it gives CASSSPSGGAWTDTQYF.